These 19 T cell receptor beta chains were all obtained from the same sample, sequenced in a study of blood T cell repertoires in COVID-19. Only in-frame clones appear in the TCRdb table, and some are missing; sequencing was by immunoSEQ multiplex PCR. Among approximately 190,000 clones listed, about 80% were seen once. The sequenced sample consisted of peripheral blood. Receptor source: a man between 60 and 75 years old with acute or convalescent COVID-19.

This clone was seen a handful of times. The rearrangement links TRBV4-1 to TRBJ1-6; the D gene is possibly TRBD1 (6 bases). V shed 2 bases and J shed 8 bases, with 10 bases lying between them. This CDR3 is built from 14 residues. Germline V gene lookup returns CDR1 MGHRA and CDR2 YSYEKL. The CDR3 protein is CASSQLQGDSPLHF. In DNA, the CDR3 is TGCGCCAGCAGCCAATTACAGGGTGATTCACCCCTCCACTTT.

This clone was observed a single time. This chain uses TRBV2 with TRBJ1-3; 10 bases align to TRBD1. The CDR3 loop spans 17 amino acids. In germline, CDR1 is SNHLY, CDR2 FYNNEI. V dropped 7 bases and J dropped 0; count of bases not matched to a gene: 9. DNA of the CDR3: TGTGCCAGCACCATGACAGGGGGCGCGTACTCTGGAAACACCATATATTTT. This gives the protein CASTMTGGAYSGNTIYF.

Regarding this clone: At one end the junction does not follow the germline gene, possibly because of a read error. As DNA, the CDR3 is TGCGCCAGCAGTCAATCGAGGCGTCCTAACTATGGCCACACCTTC. This encodes CASSQSRRPNYGHTF. The V and J genes are TRBV23-1 and TRBJ1-2; no clear D. TRBV23-1 counts as an open reading frame of uncertain function. The CDR3 has 15 residues.

This clone was picked up many times. V and J are TRBV23-1 and TRBJ2-5, with D uncertain. TRBV23-1 carries the ORF label, with uncertain function. The CDR3 runs to 13 residues. Deletions cut 4 bases from V and 13 bases from J, with 19 bases between. This CDR3 is CASSLSLSPEWYF. As DNA, the CDR3 is TGCGCCAGCAGTCTTTCTCTTTCTCCTGAGTGGTACTTC.

The chain recombines TRBV3-1 (or the pseudogene TRBV3-2) with TRBJ2-7, with 8 bases matching TRBD2. V shed 0 bases, J shed 2 bases, and the junction held 12 bases outside the gene matches. Germline CDR1 is LGHDT and CDR2 is YNNKEL (reference sequence). This CDR3 is built from 18 residues. This CDR3 reads CASSQDRRRGALTYEQYF. CDR3 nucleotide sequence: TGTGCCAGCAGCCAAGATCGGCGGCGGGGGGCCCTGACCTACGAGCAGTACTTC.

The CDR3, as DNA: TGTGCCAGCAGCCCGGACAGGGGACGAGGCTACACCTTC. Encoded protein: CASSPDRGRGYTF. The rearrangement joins TRBV7-9 to TRBJ1-2; 9 bases are a match to TRBD1. After removal of 5 bases from V and 8 bases from J, the junction contained 6 bases not matched to a gene. Looked up from germline, CDR1 is SEHNR and CDR2 is FQNEAQ (reference sequence). This CDR3 spans 13 amino acids. Variable domain in full (rest from reference TRBV7-9 and TRBJ1-2): DTGVSQNPRHKITKRGQNVTFRCDPISEHNRLYWYRQTLGQGPEFLTYFQNEAQLEKSRLLSDRFSAERPKGSFSTLEIQRTEQGDSAMYLCASSPDRGRGYTFGSGTRLTVV.

This chain links TRBV7-9 with TRBJ1-1, with 8 bases that match TRBD1. Germline assignment: CDR1 SEHNR and CDR2 FQNEAQ (reference sequence). The length of the CDR3 is 14 residues. J lost 6 bases, V lost 4 bases, and 7 bases had no gene match. CDR3 sequence: CASSSDWTGPEAFF. CDR3 sequence (DNA): TGTGCCAGCAGCTCAGACTGGACAGGGCCTGAAGCTTTCTTT.

This clone was detected only once. The V gene is TRBV18, the J gene TRBJ2-1, with a weak D call TRBD2 (6 bases). V was cut by 3 bases and J by 13 bases, with 16 bases left in between. The length of the CDR3 is 13 residues. Germline V CDR1 and CDR2: KGHSH, LQKENI. DNA of the CDR3: TGTGCCAGCTCACCTCTGCACCGGGACTCCCAGTTCTTC. It yields the protein CASSPLHRDSQFF.

The rearrangement joins TRBV29-1 to TRBJ2-3; possible D gene TRBD2, 6 bases. The CDR3 is 13 residues long. V was trimmed by 6 bases and J by 2 bases, leaving 12 bases between them. CDR1 and CDR2 (germline): SQVTM, ANQGSEA. The chain's CDR3 is CSVRGTYTDTQYF. The CDR3 nucleotides are TGCAGCGTCCGCGGGACTTACACAGATACGCAGTATTTT.

This clone has just a few counts. This CDR3 is CASSLPRSSGANVLTF. The CDR3 DNA reads TGCGCCAGCAGCCTCCCGAGGAGCTCTGGGGCCAACGTCCTGACTTTC. This rearrangement joins TRBV5-1 to TRBJ2-6; D is unresolved. The CDR3 runs 16 residues. Trimming took 4 bases from V and 0 from J, leaving 11 bases between them. Germline CDR1 and CDR2: SGHRS and YFSETQ.

The sample holds one count of this clone. V usage is TRBV7-6 and J usage is TRBJ2-1, with D perhaps matching TRBD2 (7 bases). The V end lost 5 bases, the J end lost 5 bases, and 16 bases lay between the germline ends. Germline V gene data show CDR1 as SGHVS and CDR2 as FNYEAQ. The CDR3 has 15 residues. CDR3 DNA: TGTGCCAGCAGCCAAACGGGGGGCGACAACAATGAGCAGTTCTTC. Its protein product is CASSQTGGDNNEQFF.

The chain uses TRBV7-3 and TRBJ2-1, with TRBD2 as a possible D gene (7 bases). V dropped 3 bases and J dropped 6 bases, with 12 bases sitting between them. The germline CDR1 and CDR2 sequences are SGHTA and FQGTGA. The CDR3 is made up of 14 amino acids. The CDR3 DNA follows: TGTGCCAGCAGCTTTGGTCGGGGGGCCAATGAGCAGTTCTTC. It is translated as CASSFGRGANEQFF.

This clone was detected a few times. The chain links TRBV4-1 to TRBJ1-2, with a weak D call TRBD1 (5 bases). Germline loops: CDR1 MGHRA, CDR2 YSYEKL. V was shortened by 2 bases and J by 7 bases, with 14 bases between the two germline ends. This CDR3 region has 14 residues. CDR3 sequence reads: CASSQHGQLSGYTF. The CDR3 nucleotides read TGCGCCAGCAGCCAACATGGACAACTATCTGGCTACACCTTC.

This clone was recorded a few times. The genes are TRBV7-2 and TRBJ2-1; 10 positions agree with TRBD2. The V segment lost 2 bases and the J segment 6 bases; nucleotides outside the gene matches: 13. Germline-derived CDR1 and CDR2 are SGHTA and FQGNSA. The CDR3 has 18 amino acids. CDR3: CASSLQQREGIGANEQFF. The CDR3 DNA reads TGTGCCAGCAGCTTACAACAGCGGGAGGGTATCGGGGCCAATGAGCAGTTCTTC.

The table lists this clone with a count of one. V usage is TRBV4-1 and J usage is TRBJ2-3, with TRBD2 matching over 8 bases. Per the germline V gene, CDR1 is MGHRA and CDR2 is YSYEKL. The CDR3 runs to 16 residues. V dropped 0 bases and J dropped 3; count of bases not matched to a gene: 5. CDR3 residues: CASSQEGSGRTDTQYF. The CDR3 DNA follows: TGCGCCAGCAGCCAAGAGGGAAGCGGGAGAACAGATACGCAGTATTTT.

This chain uses TRBV7-2 with TRBJ1-3; TRBD1 is a possible D gene (6 bases). The CDR3 covers 15 residues. Germline lookup yields CDR1 SGHTA and CDR2 FQGNSA. Trimming left V 7 bases short and J 0 bases short, with 13 bases between. The chain's CDR3 is CASTEQGYSGNTIYF. The DNA for the CDR3 is TGTGCCAGCACCGAACAGGGCTACTCTGGAAACACCATATATTTT.

CDR3 coding DNA: TGTGCCACCAGCACCGACAGGGCCGGGGAGCTGTTTTTT. Its protein is CATSTDRAGELFF. This chain links TRBV15 with TRBJ2-2; 7 bases fit TRBD1. CDR3 size: 13 residues. V was clipped by 4 bases and J by 6 bases; unmatched bases: 2. The germline CDR1 and CDR2 sequences are LNHNV and YYDKDF (reference sequence).

The rearrangement links TRBV11-2 to TRBJ2-6; no definite D call. Per the germline V gene, CDR1 is SGHAT and CDR2 is FQNNGV. The germline V and J ends were trimmed by 5 bases and 0 bases, with 20 bases remaining between them. This CDR3 has 19 residues. The chain's CDR3 is CASSPLQARNLSGANVLTF. The CDR3 DNA is TGTGCCAGCAGCCCCCTCCAGGCCAGGAATCTCTCTGGGGCCAACGTCCTGACTTTC.

This chain joins TRBV14 and TRBJ2-1; the D gene is possibly TRBD2 (5 bases). The CDR3 has 14 residues. Trimming took 1 base from V and 7 from J, leaving 11 bases between them. Germline values: CDR1 SGHDN, CDR2 FVKESK. The CDR3 sequence: CASSQAGYSNEQFF. The CDR3 coding sequence is TGTGCCAGCAGCCAAGCGGGATATTCTAATGAGCAGTTCTTC. The variable domain in full, with the rest retrieved from reference TRBV14 and TRBJ2-1, is EAGVTQFPSHSVIEKGQTVTLRCDPISGHDNLYWYRRVMGKEIKFLLHFVKESKQDESGMPNNRFLAERTGGTYSTLKVQPAELEDSGVYFCASSQAGYSNEQFFGPGTRLTVL.